Below are 18 T cell receptor beta chains sequenced from a single sample in a study of blood T cell repertoires in COVID-19 (dated by TCRdb to 2018 to 2020). To prepare the library, the immunoSEQ multiplex PCR assay was applied. This immuneACCESS table, as held by TCRdb, lists in-frame sequences with V and J called but not all clones. Of the missing ones, under half trace to an unresolved V gene in checked studies; the others have no known cause. In this sample the table shows roughly 400,000 clones, roughly 87% of which occur a single time. The top ten constitute 0.6% of the sample. Sequencing was performed on PBMCs or T cells enriched from blood (not recorded which). The receptors shown here come from a man between 18 and 29 years old who had recovered from COVID-19.

This sequence joins TRBV7-9 and TRBJ1-3; D is ambiguous. The CDR3 length is 13 residues. V lost 11 bases to trimming and J lost 0 bases, with 11 bases between them. Germline CDR1 and CDR2: SEHNR and FQNEAQ (reference sequence). In DNA form, the CDR3 reads TGTGCCGGTCGAGATTCCTCTGGAAACACCATATATTTT. It encodes CAGRDSSGNTIYF.

The chain recombines TRBV2 with TRBJ1-1; a possible D gene is TRBD1 (6 bases). This CDR3 has 13 residues. CDR1 is SNHLY and CDR2 is FYNNEI in the germline V gene. Between the trimmed V and J ends, which lost 5 bases and 3 bases, there was a span of 10 bases. The CDR3 is CASSIGQYTEAFF. The CDR3 coding sequence is TGTGCCAGCAGTATCGGACAGTACACTGAAGCTTTCTTT.

The gene calls are TRBV2 and TRBJ1-5; tentative D call: TRBD1 (5 bases). The V and J ends lost 3 bases and 10 bases respectively, with 16 bases between them. The CDR3 covers 14 residues. CDR1 and CDR2 from the germline V gene are SNHLY and FYNNEI. This chain's CDR3 is CASSDGGKTGPQHF. CDR3 nucleotide sequence: TGTGCCAGCAGTGACGGGGGAAAAACAGGACCCCAGCATTTT.

This rearrangement joins TRBV30 to TRBJ1-1; possible D gene TRBD1, 5 bases. V lost 3 bases, J lost 1 base, and 6 bases lay in between. The CDR3 is 12 amino acids. Germline CDR1 reads GTSNPN; CDR2 reads SVGIG (reference sequence). The CDR3 region has the DNA TGTGCCTGGAGCCAGGGGAACACTGAAGCTTTCTTT. It yields the protein CAWSQGNTEAFF. Combining the CDR3 with reference TRBV30 and TRBJ1-1 gives the whole variable domain SQTIHQWPATLVQPVGSPLSLECTVEGTSNPNLYWYRQAAGRGLQLLFYSVGIGQISSEVPQNLSASRPQDRQFILSSKKLLLSDSGFYLCAWSQGNTEAFFGQGTRLTVV.

The chain carries TRBV15 and TRBJ1-2, with D perhaps TRBD1 (6 bases). The germline CDR1 and CDR2 sequences are LNHNV and YYDKDF (reference sequence). The CDR3 length is 17 residues. Trimming stripped 0 bases from V and 5 bases from J, with 19 bases between. The chain's CDR3 is CATSRDRGAQKIYGYTF. Here the CDR3 DNA reads TGTGCCACCAGCAGAGATCGGGGGGCCCAGAAAATTTATGGCTACACCTTC.

The chain employs TRBV10-1 and TRBJ1-2, with TRBD1 matching 9 bases. The CDR3 runs to 15 residues. The germline V gene encodes CDR1 WNHNN and CDR2 SYGVQD (reference sequence). J gave up 4 bases and V 6 bases, and 9 bases lay outside the gene matches. The DNA of the CDR3 is TGCGCCAGCAGCCCGGGACAGGGCAATCCCTATGGCTACACCTTC. This codes for CASSPGQGNPYGYTF.

The rearrangement uses TRBV5-1 and TRBJ1-6; D remains unclear. Between the trimmed V and J ends, which lost 2 bases and 0 bases, there was a span of 21 bases. This CDR3 is 20 amino acids long. Germline V gene sequence: CDR1 SGHRS, CDR2 YFSETQ. The CDR3 sequence is CASSLGGLAYQRSYNSPLHF. The CDR3, as DNA: TGCGCCAGCAGCTTAGGAGGGTTGGCCTACCAGCGCTCCTATAATTCACCCCTCCACTTT.

The rearrangement joins TRBV28 to TRBJ1-4; 8 positions match TRBD1. V trimming: 7 bases; J trimming: 5 bases; junction bases outside the gene matches: 3. The germline CDR1 and CDR2 sequences are MDHEN and SYDVKM. The CDR3 sequence is 13 residues long. CDR3 sequence: CASIRGPNEKLFF. The DNA of the CDR3 is TGTGCCAGCATCAGGGGGCCGAATGAAAAACTGTTTTTT.

The chain has TRBV7-9 and TRBJ1-6; 8 positions match TRBD1. Germline V gives CDR1 SEHNR, CDR2 FQNEAQ (reference sequence). J was trimmed by 5 bases and V by 4 bases; bases with no gene match: 7. The CDR3 runs to 16 residues. The CDR3 loop is CASSSQTGVDNSPLHF. As DNA, the CDR3 is TGTGCCAGCAGCTCTCAGACAGGGGTGGATAATTCACCCCTCCACTTT.

The chain employs TRBV4-1 and TRBJ2-7; 9 nucleotides match TRBD1. With 3 bases clipped from V and 0 bases from J, the junction kept 3 bases outside the gene matches. CDR3 length: 15 amino acids. Looked up from germline, CDR1 is MGHRA and CDR2 is YSYEKL. The CDR3 loop reads CASSQPGQGSYEQYF. CDR3 DNA sequence: TGCGCCAGCAGCCAGCCGGGACAGGGCTCCTACGAGCAGTACTTC.

The genes are TRBV3-1 (or the pseudogene TRBV3-2) and TRBJ1-2, with 7 nucleotides matching TRBD1. The trim removed 8 bases at V and 3 bases at J, leaving 6 bases unmatched. The CDR3 extends over 13 amino acids. Germline CDR1 and CDR2: LGHDT and YNNKEL (reference sequence). In nucleotides, the CDR3 is TGTGCCAGCGCAACCACAGGGGACTATGGCTACACCTTC. This sequence encodes CASATTGDYGYTF.

This chain connects TRBV5-5 to TRBJ1-4, with TRBD1 identical over 9 bases. V trimming: 2 bases; J trimming: 8 bases; junction bases outside the gene matches: 4. This CDR3 region has 14 residues. Germline V gene sequence: CDR1 SGHKS, CDR2 YYEKEE (reference sequence). CDR3 residues: CASSLNRGREKLFF. Written as DNA, the CDR3 is TGTGCCAGCAGCTTAAACAGGGGGCGGGAAAAACTGTTTTTT.

This clone was observed a single time. The V and J genes are TRBV5-1 and TRBJ2-1, with 16 bases aligning to TRBD2. Unmatched junction bases numbered 3, after V lost 4 bases and J lost 8 bases. Germline V gene data show CDR1 as SGHRS and CDR2 as YFSETQ. This CDR3 spans 15 amino acids. The CDR3 loop is CASSRGLAGGDEQFF. The CDR3 DNA is TGCGCCAGCAGCAGGGGACTAGCGGGAGGGGATGAGCAGTTCTTC.

This clone was seen only once. The rearrangement joins TRBV5-1 to TRBJ1-6, with 8 positions matching TRBD1. Germline trimming cut 5 bases from V and 10 bases from J; bases unmatched to any gene: 8. The germline gives CDR1 SGHRS, CDR2 YFSETQ. The CDR3 is 14 residues long. CDR3 amino acids: CASSLTGVDSPLHF. CDR3 nucleotides: TGCGCCAGCAGTTTGACAGGGGTCGACTCACCCCTCCACTTT.

This sequence joins TRBV2 and TRBJ1-1; D is uncertain. The CDR3 is 13 amino acids. Germline V gene sequence: CDR1 SNHLY, CDR2 FYNNEI. V gave up 6 bases and J gave up 3 bases, with 11 bases separating them. The CDR3 is CASSQRVYTEAFF. CDR3 nucleotide sequence: TGTGCCAGCAGCCAACGAGTGTACACTGAAGCTTTCTTT.

The chain links TRBV5-5 to TRBJ1-2; 7 bases map to TRBD1. The CDR3 length is 16 residues. J lost 2 bases, V lost 4 bases, and 11 bases had no gene match. Germline V lookup: CDR1 SGHKS, CDR2 YYEKEE (reference sequence). The CDR3 DNA follows: TGTGCCAGCAGCCCGCTTCCTATGGACAGGAACTATGGCTACACCTTC. Translating gives CASSPLPMDRNYGYTF.

The chain employs TRBV5-1 and TRBJ2-1, with TRBD2 identical over 12 bases. This CDR3 spans 15 amino acids. V gave up 1 base and J gave up 8 bases; unmatched junction bases: 4. Germline loops: CDR1 SGHRS, CDR2 YFSETQ. The CDR3 DNA reads TGCGCCAGCAGCTTGTCTAGCGGGAGGGTGGATGAGCAGTTCTTC. This gives the protein CASSLSSGRVDEQFF.

The rearrangement uses TRBV5-4 and TRBJ2-7; D possibly corresponds to TRBD2 (5 bases). CDR3 length: 14 residues. The V and J ends lost 2 bases and 1 base respectively, with 10 bases between them. From germline, CDR1 is SGHNT and CDR2 YYREEE (reference sequence). CDR3 sequence reads: CASSFSTGSYEQYF. CDR3 nucleotides: TGTGCCAGCAGCTTTAGTACGGGATCCTACGAGCAGTACTTC.